This entry is about one TCR beta chain. This sample is part of a study of blood T cell repertoires in COVID-19. Study background: Both acute and convalescent COVID-19 samples were obtained from the United States, Italy and Spain. Sources were T cells, B-cell-depleted T cells, or PBMCs; the material itself was cDNA or gDNA.

In the original processing: Reference gene primers were amplified, and this amplification served to estimate nucleated cell counts. The method was immunoSEQ multiplex PCR; TCRdb's version includes in-frame clones alone and lacks a portion of them. Clonal size and the V and J genes are those of that table, whereas D and trimming came from the DNA. The table shows approximately 50,000 clones, with roughly 85% occurring only once. The CDR3 is made up of 17 amino acids. Germline V gene lookup returns CDR1 LGHDT and CDR2 YNNKEL (reference sequence). Between the trimmed V and J ends, which lost 4 bases and 4 bases, there was a span of 20 bases.

This chain connects TRBV3-1 (or the pseudogene TRBV3-2) to TRBJ1-5; tentatively, D is TRBD1 (6 bases). The specimen sequenced was peripheral blood. The clonotype comes from a man in his 70s with acute or convalescent COVID-19. CDR3 bases: TGTGCCAGCAGCCGCACGAGCGGGACAACTGGGAATCAGCCCCAGCATTTT. Translating gives CASSRTSGTTGNQPQHF.